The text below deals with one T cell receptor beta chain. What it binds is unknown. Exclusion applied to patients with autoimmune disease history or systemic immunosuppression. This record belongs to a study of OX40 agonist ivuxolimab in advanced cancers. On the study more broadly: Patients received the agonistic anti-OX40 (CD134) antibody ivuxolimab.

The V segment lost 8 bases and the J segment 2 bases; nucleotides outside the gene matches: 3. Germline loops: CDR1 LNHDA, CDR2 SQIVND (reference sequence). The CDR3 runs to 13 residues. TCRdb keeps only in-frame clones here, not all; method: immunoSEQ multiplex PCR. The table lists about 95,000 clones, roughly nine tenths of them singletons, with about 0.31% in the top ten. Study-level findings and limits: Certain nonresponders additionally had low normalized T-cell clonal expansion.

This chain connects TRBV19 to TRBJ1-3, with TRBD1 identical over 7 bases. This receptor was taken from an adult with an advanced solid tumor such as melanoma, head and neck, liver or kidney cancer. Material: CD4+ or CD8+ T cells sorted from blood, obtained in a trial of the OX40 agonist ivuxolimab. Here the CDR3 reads CASGTAAGNTIYF. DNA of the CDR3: TGTGCCAGTGGGACAGCTGCTGGAAACACCATATATTTT.